This TCR beta chain emerged from a study of patients and donors after allogeneic stem cell transplantation. TCRdb fed the RT-PCR reads into MiXCR, producing one record per CDR3 protein. The repertoire holds hundreds of thousands of distinct CDR3 sequences, with roughly 38% as singletons. This clonotype was detected only a few times. V was cut by 2 bases and J by 3 bases, with 14 bases left in between. The CDR3 covers 16 residues. The source is a human donor who was either an allogeneic HSCT recipient or a stem cell or donor lymphocyte infusion donor (not recorded which). It is not recorded whose cells these are; they may come from a transplant donor. The genes are TRBV12-3 or TRBV12-4 and TRBJ2-1, with D possibly called TRBD1 or TRBD2 (6 bases each). Sequencing was carried out using blood, either unsorted or a sorted T cell fraction (not recorded which). This CDR3 reads CASSLIGGLNYNEQFF. CDR3 nucleotide sequence: TGTGCCAGCAGTTTAATAGGGGGGCTGAACTACAATGAGCAGTTCTTC.